The sequence of this T cell receptor beta chain was determined in a study of human T cells and chemical hapten exposure. Study in general: Variability of per-sample TCR yields stemmed mainly from small differences in pooled library volume. Study-level points and caveats: With DPC sensitization, TCRs exceeding 1 in 1000 frequency showed no change.

Unique molecular identifiers were affixed to discrete cDNA molecules within the library. As processed by the authors: A per-sample median of around 88,000 TCRs was observed, with counts ranging from about 20,000 to 750,000. Via MiXCR, TCRdb re-called the RACE reads, giving one row per CDR3 protein. In this record, the V and J calls reflect TCRdb's handling and not the investigators' own analysis. Here the sample spans roughly 100,000 distinct CDR3 sequences, about 8.6% being singletons. The time point here: healthy volunteer bleed at 2 weeks. The study extracted total RNA from unfractionated whole blood. Of note for this clonotype: Its antigen remains unknown.

The sequence was collected from a female donor in good health. Some clones in this sample may be carry-over from other donors' samples. Input material: whole blood.

CDR3 in amino acids: CASSQSSVATPGTYGYTF. The CDR3 coding sequence is TGCGCCAGCAGTCAATCGTCGGTCGCCACCCCGGGAACCTATGGCTACACCTTC. This chain joins TRBV23-1 and TRBJ1-2; unclear D gene. TRBV23-1 is recorded as an ORF, its role being uncertain. There are 18 residues in the CDR3. Trimming left V 0 bases short and J 4 bases short, with 21 bases between.